The clone carrying this T cell receptor beta chain was detected ten times or more. Its antigen remains unidentified. Over 18 months, lack of ophthalmopathy progression marked Graves' hyperthyroidism as stable. This sample is part of a study of T cells in Graves' hyperthyroidism and ophthalmopathy. The overall study: Sampling of peripheral blood happened at initial diagnosis, prior to any treatment. Study-level points and caveats: Blood shared most expanded thyroid clonotypes above 0.001. Ophthalmopathy was predicted by the model a median of 6.5 months ahead of onset.

RNA transcripts gave rise to amplified TCR beta CDR3 regions. Primed by the HTBI set, a first-round RT-PCR was run on the TCR CDR3. TCRdb called the multiplex PCR reads again in MiXCR, with one record for every CDR3 protein. The sample holds fewer than 600,000 distinct CDR3 sequences, roughly 15% seen once. V gave up 6 bases and J gave up 3 bases, with 14 bases separating them. The CDR3 has 15 amino acids. Germline-derived CDR1 and CDR2 are SGHTA and FQGNSA. Sequenced material: blood. This clonotype was sampled from a woman in her thirties or forties with Graves' hyperthyroidism. The chain links TRBV7-2 to TRBJ2-2; D might be TRBD2 (5 bases). The CDR3 region has the DNA TGTGCCAGCAGTCCCGTCCAGAGGGACACCGGGGAGCTGTTTTTT. Translated: CASSPVQRDTGELFF. Full variable domain (missing parts from reference TRBV7-2 and TRBJ2-2): GAGVSQSPSNKVTEKGKDVELRCDPISGHTALYWYRQSLGQGLEFLIYFQGNSAPDKSGLPSDRFSAERTGGSVSTLTIQRTQQEDSAVYLCASSPVQRDTGELFFGEGSRLTVL.